This TCR beta chain was sequenced during a study of cytomegalovirus exposure and HLA in healthy donors. For the study at large: Most donors, 80% to 90% of 398 genotyped, fell in the Caucasian-associated ancestry cluster.

The PCR was carried out with 60 Vbeta primers and 13 Jbeta primers. Source study methods: Later analysis identified 80 million to 90 million unique TCR beta chains, around 10 million shared. Generated by immunoSEQ multiplex PCR, the TCRdb table keeps only in-frame clones and is missing some. The V and J calls and the clone size are those of that table, but D and trimming were determined from the DNA. The sample yields about 50,000 clones, around 80% seen once. There are 9 residues in the CDR3. Trimming removed 1 base at V and 11 bases at J, with 5 bases between. Per germline, CDR1 SQVTM and CDR2 ANQGSEA.

The chain joins TRBV29-1 to TRBJ1-1; D unresolved. Input material: PBMCs. This TCR was sampled from a man aged 25-40 years in good health and CMV-seropositive. In DNA, the CDR3 is TGCAGCGTTGAAGGTCGGGCTTTCTTT. It translates to CSVEGRAFF.